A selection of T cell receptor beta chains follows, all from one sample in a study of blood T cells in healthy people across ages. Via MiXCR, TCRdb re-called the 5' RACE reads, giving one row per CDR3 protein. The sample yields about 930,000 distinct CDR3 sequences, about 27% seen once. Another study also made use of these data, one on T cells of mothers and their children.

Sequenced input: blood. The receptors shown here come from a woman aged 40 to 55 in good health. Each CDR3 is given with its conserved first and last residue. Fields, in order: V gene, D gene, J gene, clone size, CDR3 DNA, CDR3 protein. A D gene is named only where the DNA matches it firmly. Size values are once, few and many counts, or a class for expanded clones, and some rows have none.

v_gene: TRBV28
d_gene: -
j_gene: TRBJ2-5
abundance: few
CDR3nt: TGTGCCAGCAGAGTAAACACAGGGTTAAGGAGTTCGTACTTC
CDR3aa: CASRVNTGLRSSYF

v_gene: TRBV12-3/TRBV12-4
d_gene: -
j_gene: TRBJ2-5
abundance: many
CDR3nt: TGTGCCAGCAGTTTTCTACCACTAAGGACCCAGTACTTC
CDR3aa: CASSFLPLRTQYF

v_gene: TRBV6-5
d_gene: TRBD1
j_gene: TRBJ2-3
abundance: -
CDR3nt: TGTGCCAGCAGTAGGGACAGGGTAGATACGCAGTATTTT
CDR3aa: CASSRDRVDTQYF

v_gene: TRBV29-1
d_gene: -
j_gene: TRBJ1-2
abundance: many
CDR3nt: TGCAGCGTTGAAGAGGGCAGGGGCACAAGCTATGGCTACACCTTC
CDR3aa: CSVEEGRGTSYGYTF

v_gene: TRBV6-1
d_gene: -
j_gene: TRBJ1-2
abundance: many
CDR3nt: TGTGCCAGCTTTAATGGGGACACATCTAACTATGGCTACACCTTC
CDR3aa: CASFNGDTSNYGYTF

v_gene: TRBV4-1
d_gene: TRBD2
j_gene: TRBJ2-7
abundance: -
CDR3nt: TGCGCCAGCGGCCAAGCTCGGGACTACGAGCAGTACTTT
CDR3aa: CASGQARDYEQYF

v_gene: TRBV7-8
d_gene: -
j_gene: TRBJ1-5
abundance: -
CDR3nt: TGTGCCAGCAGCTCAGACAGATACCATAGCAATCAGCCCCAGCATTTT
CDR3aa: CASSSDRYHSNQPQHF

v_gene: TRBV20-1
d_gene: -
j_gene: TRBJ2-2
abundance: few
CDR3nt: TGCAGTGCTAGGCGGGACAGTTTTGTCGGGGAGCTGTTTTTT
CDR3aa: CSARRDSFVGELFF

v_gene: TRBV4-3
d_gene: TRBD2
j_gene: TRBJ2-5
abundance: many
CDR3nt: TGCGCCAGCAGCCAGGGACTAGCGGTCGGGGAGACCCAGTACTTC
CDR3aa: CASSQGLAVGETQYF

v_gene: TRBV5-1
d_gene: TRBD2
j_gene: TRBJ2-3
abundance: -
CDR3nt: TGCGCCAGCAGCCACGGACTAGCGGGGGGCGAACCCACAGATACGCAGTATTTT
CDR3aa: CASSHGLAGGEPTDTQYF

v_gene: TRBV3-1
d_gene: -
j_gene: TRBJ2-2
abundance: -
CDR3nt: TGTGCCAGCAGCCAAGACAGGGTAGTCGACACCGGGGAGCTGTTTTTT
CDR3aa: CASSQDRVVDTGELFF

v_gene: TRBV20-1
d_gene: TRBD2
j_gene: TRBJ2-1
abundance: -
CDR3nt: TGCAGTGCTAGACCCCCTAGCGGGGGGGCCGTAGAGCAGTTCTTC
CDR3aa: CSARPPSGGAVEQFF

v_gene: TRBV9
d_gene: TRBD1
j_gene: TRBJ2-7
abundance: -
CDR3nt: TGTGCCAGCAGCGCAGGGGGACAGGGGAACTACGAGCAGTACTTC
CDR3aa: CASSAGGQGNYEQYF

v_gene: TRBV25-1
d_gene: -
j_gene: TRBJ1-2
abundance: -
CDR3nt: TGTGCCAGCAGTGAGCAGGGTCCGGTAGGCTACACCTTC
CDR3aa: CASSEQGPVGYTF

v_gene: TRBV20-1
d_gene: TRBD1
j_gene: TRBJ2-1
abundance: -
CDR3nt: TGCAGTGCTCATGGTCCCCGGGGACAGTTCAGCAATGAGCAGTTCTTC
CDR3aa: CSAHGPRGQFSNEQFF

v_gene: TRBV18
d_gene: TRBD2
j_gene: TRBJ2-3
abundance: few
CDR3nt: TGTGCCAGCTCACCATTTTTGTCTAGCGGGGAGTACACAGATACGCAGTATTTT
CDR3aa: CASSPFLSSGEYTDTQYF

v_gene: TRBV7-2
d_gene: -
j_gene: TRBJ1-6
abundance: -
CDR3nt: TGTGCCAGCAGCTTAGTGGGTTCAAAAAATTCACCCCTCCACTTT
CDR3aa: CASSLVGSKNSPLHF

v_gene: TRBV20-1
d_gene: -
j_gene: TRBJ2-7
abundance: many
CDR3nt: TGCAGTGCTAGCGGGCACACCTACGAGCAGTACTTC
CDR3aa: CSASGHTYEQYF

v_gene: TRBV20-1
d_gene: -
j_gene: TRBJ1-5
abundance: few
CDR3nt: TGCAGTGCTCGAGAGGCACAGGGCAATCAGCCCCAGCATTTT
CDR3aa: CSAREAQGNQPQHF

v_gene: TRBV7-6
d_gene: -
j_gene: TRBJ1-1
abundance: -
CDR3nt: TGTGCCAGCAGCTTAAGAATGGGACGGCCCGTAGACACTGAAGCTTTCTTT
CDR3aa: CASSLRMGRPVDTEAFF

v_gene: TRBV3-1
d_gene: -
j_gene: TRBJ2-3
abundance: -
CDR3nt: TGTGCCAGCAGCCCCCGGGGCGCCACAGATACGCAGTATTTT
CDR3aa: CASSPRGATDTQYF

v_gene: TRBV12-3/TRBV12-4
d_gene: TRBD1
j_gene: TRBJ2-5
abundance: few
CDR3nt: TGTGCCAGCAGTCGACAGGGCGAGACCCAGTACTTC
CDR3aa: CASSRQGETQYF

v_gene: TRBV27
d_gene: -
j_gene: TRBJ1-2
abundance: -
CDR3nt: TGTGCCAGCAGTTTATCGGCAGGGAGGGTCAGGGGCTACACCTTC
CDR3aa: CASSLSAGRVRGYTF

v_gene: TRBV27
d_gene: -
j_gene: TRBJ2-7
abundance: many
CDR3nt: TGTGCCAGCAGTTTAGGGCACAGCCCCTACGAGCAGTACTTC
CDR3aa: CASSLGHSPYEQYF

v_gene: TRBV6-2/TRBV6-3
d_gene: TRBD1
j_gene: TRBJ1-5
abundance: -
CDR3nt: TGTGCCAGCAGCAGACAGGGGCTTAGCGATCAGCCCCAGCATTTT
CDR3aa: CASSRQGLSDQPQHF

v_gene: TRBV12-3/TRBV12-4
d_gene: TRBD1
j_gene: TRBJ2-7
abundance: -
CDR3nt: TGTGCCAGCAGCCCACAGGGGAATGACTACGAGCAGTACTTC
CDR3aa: CASSPQGNDYEQYF

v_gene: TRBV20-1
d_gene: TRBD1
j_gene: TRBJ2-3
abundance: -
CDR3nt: TGCAGTGCTGAGAGTGAGGGGGCTGGGGGCACTAGCACAGATACGCAGTATTTT
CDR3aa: CSAESEGAGGTSTDTQYF

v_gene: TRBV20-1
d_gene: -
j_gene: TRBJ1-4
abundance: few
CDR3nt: TGCAGTGCACCACAGGGTTTTCGTGCGACTAATGAAAAACTGTTTTTT
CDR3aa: CSAPQGFRATNEKLFF

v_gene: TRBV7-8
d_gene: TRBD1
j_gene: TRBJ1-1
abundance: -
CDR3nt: TGTGCCAGCAGCCGGACGAGGGGGCCAGACACTGAAGCTTTCTTT
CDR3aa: CASSRTRGPDTEAFF

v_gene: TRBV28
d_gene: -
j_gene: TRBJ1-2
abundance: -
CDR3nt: TGTGCCAGCAGTTGGCCAAGGACGGGAAACTATGGCTACACCTTC
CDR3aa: CASSWPRTGNYGYTF

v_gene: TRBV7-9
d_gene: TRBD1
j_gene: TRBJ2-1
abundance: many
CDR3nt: TGTGCCAGCTCACCAAGACAGGGAAGCTACAATGAGCAGTTCTTC
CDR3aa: CASSPRQGSYNEQFF

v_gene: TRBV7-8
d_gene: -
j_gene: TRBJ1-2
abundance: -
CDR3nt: TGTGCCAGCAGCTTCGCAGATAACTATGGCTACACCTTC
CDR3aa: CASSFADNYGYTF

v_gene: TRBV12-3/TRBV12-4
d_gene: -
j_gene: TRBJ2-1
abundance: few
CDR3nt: TGTGCCAGCAGTTCACGGTCCGGGCTGGGAAATGAGCAGTTCTTC
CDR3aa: CASSSRSGLGNEQFF

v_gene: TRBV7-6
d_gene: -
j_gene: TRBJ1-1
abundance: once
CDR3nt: TGTGCCAGCAGCCCTTTACACGGACCCATGAACACTGAAGCTTTCTTT
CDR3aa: CASSPLHGPMNTEAFF

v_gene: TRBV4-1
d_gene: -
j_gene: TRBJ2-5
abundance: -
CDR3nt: TGCGCCAGCAGCCAAGGACGACTGGAGACCCTGTACTTC
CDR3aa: CASSQGRLETLYF

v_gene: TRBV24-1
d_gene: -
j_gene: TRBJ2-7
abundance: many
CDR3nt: TGTGCCACCAGTGATTTGCGGGTAGATATCCCTTCCGAGCAGTACTTC
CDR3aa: CATSDLRVDIPSEQYF

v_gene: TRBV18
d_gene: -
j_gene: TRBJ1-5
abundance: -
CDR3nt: TGTGCCAGCTCACCGCGGACCCCCATGAGGAGCAATCAGCCCCAGCATTTT
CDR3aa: CASSPRTPMRSNQPQHF

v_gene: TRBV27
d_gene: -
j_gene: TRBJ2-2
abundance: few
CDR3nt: TGTGCCAGCAGCAGGGCCATCGGGGAGCTGTTTTTT
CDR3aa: CASSRAIGELFF

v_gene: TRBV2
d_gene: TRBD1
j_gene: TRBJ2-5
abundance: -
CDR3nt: TGTGCCAGCAGTGAAGAAGAGGGGGCGCAAGAGACCCAGTACTTC
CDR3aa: CASSEEEGAQETQYF

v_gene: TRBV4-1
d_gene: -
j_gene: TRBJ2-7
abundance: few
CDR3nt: TGCGCCAGCAGCCAACCAAGGTGGGGACTGCCAGGGTCGCCCTGCGAGCAGTACTTC
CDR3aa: CASSQPRWGLPGSPCEQYF

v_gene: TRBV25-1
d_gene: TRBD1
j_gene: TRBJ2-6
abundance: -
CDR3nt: TGTGCCAGCAGTGAAGGGACAGTCTTTAGCTCTGGGGCCAACGTCCTGACTTTC
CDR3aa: CASSEGTVFSSGANVLTF

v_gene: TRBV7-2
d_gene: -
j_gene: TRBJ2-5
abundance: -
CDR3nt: TGTGCCAGCAGCCGCGGGTCATGGGAGACCCAGTACTTC
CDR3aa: CASSRGSWETQYF

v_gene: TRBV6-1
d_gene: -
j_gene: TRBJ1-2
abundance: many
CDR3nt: TGTGCCAGCAGTGCAGGGGTTTATAACTATGGCTACACCTTC
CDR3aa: CASSAGVYNYGYTF

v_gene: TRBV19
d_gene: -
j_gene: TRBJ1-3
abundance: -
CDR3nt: TGTGCCAGTAGTATAACGGTCTCTGGAAACACCATATATTTT
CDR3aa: CASSITVSGNTIYF

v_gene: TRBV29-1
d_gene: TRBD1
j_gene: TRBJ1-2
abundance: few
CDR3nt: TGCAGCGTTTCCGGGACAGGGGATCGGGGCTACACCTTC
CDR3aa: CSVSGTGDRGYTF

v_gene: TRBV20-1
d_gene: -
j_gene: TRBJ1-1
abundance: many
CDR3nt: TGCAGTGCTAGGGTGGGCAGGGAATCTGAAGCTTTCTTT
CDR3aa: CSARVGRESEAFF

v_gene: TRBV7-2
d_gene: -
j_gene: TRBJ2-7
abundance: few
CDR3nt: TGTGCCAGCAGCTTAGGGGAAATAGGTCCCTACGAGCAGTACTTC
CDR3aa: CASSLGEIGPYEQYF

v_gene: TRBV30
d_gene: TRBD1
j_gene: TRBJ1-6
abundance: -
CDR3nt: TGTGCCTGGAGTCGTTGGCAGGGGGGTTCACCCCTCCACTTT
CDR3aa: CAWSRWQGGSPLHF

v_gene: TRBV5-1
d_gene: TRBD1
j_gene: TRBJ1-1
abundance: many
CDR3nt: TGCGCCAGCCGACAGGGAGACACTGAAGCTTTCTTT
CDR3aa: CASRQGDTEAFF

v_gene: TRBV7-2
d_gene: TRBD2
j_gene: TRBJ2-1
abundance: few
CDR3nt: TGTGTCAGCAGCAGAAGCGGGGGGATCAATGAGCAGTTCTTC
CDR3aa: CVSSRSGGINEQFF

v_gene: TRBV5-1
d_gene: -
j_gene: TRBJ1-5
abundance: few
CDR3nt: TGCGCCAGCAGCTTGGGGGGATCGGCGCCCCAGCATTTT
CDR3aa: CASSLGGSAPQHF

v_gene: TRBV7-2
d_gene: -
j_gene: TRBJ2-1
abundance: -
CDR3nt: TGTGCCAGCAGCTCCTGGCTCGGGACACACACCTACAATGAGCAGTTCTTC
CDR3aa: CASSSWLGTHTYNEQFF